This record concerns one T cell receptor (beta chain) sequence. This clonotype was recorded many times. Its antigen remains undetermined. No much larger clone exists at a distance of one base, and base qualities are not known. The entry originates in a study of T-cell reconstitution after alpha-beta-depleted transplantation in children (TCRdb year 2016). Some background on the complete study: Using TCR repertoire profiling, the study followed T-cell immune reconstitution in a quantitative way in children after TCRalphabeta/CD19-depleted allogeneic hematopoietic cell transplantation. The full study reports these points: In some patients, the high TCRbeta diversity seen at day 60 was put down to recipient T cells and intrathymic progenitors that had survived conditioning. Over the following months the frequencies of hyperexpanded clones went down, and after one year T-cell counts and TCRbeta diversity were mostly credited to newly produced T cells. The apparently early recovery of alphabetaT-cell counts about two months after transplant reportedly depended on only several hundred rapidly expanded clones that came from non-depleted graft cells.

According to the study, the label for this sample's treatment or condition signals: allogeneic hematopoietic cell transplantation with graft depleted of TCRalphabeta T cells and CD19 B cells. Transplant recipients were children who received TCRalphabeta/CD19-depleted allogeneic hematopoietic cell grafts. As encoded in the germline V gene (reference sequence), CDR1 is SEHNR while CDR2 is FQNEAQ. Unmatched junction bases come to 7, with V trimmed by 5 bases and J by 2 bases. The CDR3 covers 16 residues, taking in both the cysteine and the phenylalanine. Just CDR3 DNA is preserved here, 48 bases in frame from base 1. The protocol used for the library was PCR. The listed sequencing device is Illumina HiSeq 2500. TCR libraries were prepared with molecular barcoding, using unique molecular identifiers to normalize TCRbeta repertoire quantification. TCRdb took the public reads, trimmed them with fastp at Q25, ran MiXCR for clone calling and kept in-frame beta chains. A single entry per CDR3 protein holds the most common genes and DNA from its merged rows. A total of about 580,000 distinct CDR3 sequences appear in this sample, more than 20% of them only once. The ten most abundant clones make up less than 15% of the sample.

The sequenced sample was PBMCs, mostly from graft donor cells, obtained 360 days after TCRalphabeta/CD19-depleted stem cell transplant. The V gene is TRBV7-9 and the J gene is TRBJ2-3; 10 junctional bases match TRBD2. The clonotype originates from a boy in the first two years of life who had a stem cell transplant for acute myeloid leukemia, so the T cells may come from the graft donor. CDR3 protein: CASSQLAGIHTDTQYF. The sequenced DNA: TGTGCCAGCAGCCAACTAGCGGGAATCCACACAGATACGCAGTATTTT. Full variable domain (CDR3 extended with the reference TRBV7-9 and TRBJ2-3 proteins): DTGVSQNPRHKITKRGQNVTFRCDPISEHNRLYWYRQTLGQGPEFLTYFQNEAQLEKSRLLSDRFSAERPKGSFSTLEIQRTEQGDSAMYLCASSQLAGIHTDTQYFGPGTRLTVL.